This T cell receptor (beta chain) was identified during a study of early T cells in non-severe SARS-CoV-2 infection. Study information: The chains were unpaired, and the sequenced material was bulk RNA from unsorted whole blood. Study-wide results and limits: Matches to VDJdb favored anti-spike CD8 responses and missed private and CD4 specificities.

This clonotype was seen at least ten times. Its specificity is unknown. This CDR3 spans 12 amino acids. The germline V gene encodes CDR1 MGHDK and CDR2 SYGVNS. Trimming took 0 bases from V and 1 from J, leaving 1 base between them. Unique molecular identifier tags were affixed to discrete cDNA molecules. Using its own MiXCR run on the 5' RACE reads, TCRdb lists one record per CDR3 protein. There are 60,000 to 75,000 distinct CDR3 sequences in the sample; 12% occur only once, and 5% to 8% lies in the top ten. The sequence came from an adult who was a healthcare worker with PCR-confirmed SARS-CoV-2 infection or an uninfected control (not recorded which). V and J are TRBV25-1 and TRBJ2-7; D unclear. Source material: whole blood. The CDR3 nucleotides are TGTGCCAGCAGTGAATATTCCTACGAGCAGTACTTC. This translates into CASSEYSYEQYF.